The 5 T cell receptor beta chains presented below share a single source sample, sequenced in a study of brain metastases from non-small cell lung cancer. Only in-frame clones appear in the TCRdb table, and some are missing; sequencing was by immunoSEQ multiplex PCR. The sample has 1,300 or so clones, roughly 89% seen once; the top ten hold roughly 6.7%. What was sequenced was primary lung tumor tissue. Every receptor here comes from a donor at least 40 years old with non-small cell lung cancer.

This clone was recorded once. This sequence joins TRBV7-9 and TRBJ2-2, with 9 bases matching TRBD1. Looked up from germline, CDR1 is SEHNR and CDR2 is FQNEAQ (reference sequence). The CDR3 extends over 15 amino acids. V shed 4 bases, J shed 7 bases, and the junction held 7 bases outside the gene matches. The CDR3 sequence: CASSSGQGSDGELFF. Here the CDR3 DNA reads TGTGCCAGCAGCTCGGGACAGGGATCCGACGGGGAGCTGTTTTTT.

Notes on this clone: Other DNA sequences in this specimen translate into the identical CDR3. The chain combines TRBV19 with TRBJ2-7, with TRBD2 matching over 10 bases. The CDR3 is 15 amino acids. With 3 bases clipped from V and 0 bases from J, the junction kept 2 bases outside the gene matches. CDR1 is LNHDA and CDR2 is SQIVND in the germline V gene (reference sequence). The CDR3 loop reads CASSISGGPSYEQYF. CDR3 nucleotides: TGTGCCAGTAGTATTAGCGGGGGGCCCTCCTACGAGCAGTACTTC.

The V and J genes are TRBV3-1 (or the pseudogene TRBV3-2) and TRBJ1-1, with no clear D. CDR3 length equals 11 residues. The V end was cut by 0 bases, the J end by 11 bases, with 7 bases between. CDR1 is LGHDT, CDR2 YNNKEL, per germline (reference sequence). The CDR3 is CASSQDRGAFF. CDR3 coding DNA: TGTGCCAGCAGCCAAGATCGTGGGGCTTTCTTT.

The J gene is TRBJ1-1, the V gene TRBV5-5; D is uncertain. Germline CDR1 reads SGHKS; CDR2 reads YYEKEE (reference sequence). With 4 bases removed from V and 3 bases from J, the gap between germline ends came to 13 bases. CDR3 length equals 14 residues. The CDR3 DNA is TGTGCCAGCAGCCCCACGGGGATCCACACTGAAGCTTTCTTT. Translation gives CASSPTGIHTEAFF.

This sequence joins TRBV27 and TRBJ2-7; D unresolved. V was shortened by 8 bases and J by 0 bases, with 8 bases between the two germline ends. The length of the CDR3 is 12 residues. Germline lookup yields CDR1 MNHEY and CDR2 SMNVEV (reference sequence). As DNA, the CDR3 is TGTGCCAGCTACTCCAGCTCCTACGAGCAGTACTTC. This encodes CASYSSSYEQYF.